A selection of T cell receptor beta chains follows, all from one sample in a study of human T cells and chemical hapten exposure. TCRdb recomputed calls from the RACE reads with MiXCR, one row per CDR3 protein. The sample consists of over 30,000 distinct CDR3 sequences, 7.5% to 8% of them appearing once. The sample consisted of whole blood, taken in connection with sensitization to the hapten diphenylcyclopropenone (DPC). The receptors originated from a woman between 50 and 59 years old with alopecia areata. Some clones in this sample may be carry-over from other donors' samples. The CDR3 runs from the conserved cysteine through the conserved F or W. D genes are given only for firm matches. Clone size is stated in some rows and not others, as once, few, many or a class when expanded.

V gene	J gene	clone size	D gene	CDR3 protein	CDR3 DNA
TRBV29-1	TRBJ1-1	many	NA	CSVKMNTEAFF	TGCAGCGTTAAGATGAACACTGAAGCTTTCTTT
TRBV20-1	TRBJ1-1	many	NA	CSAPSLMNTEAFF	TGCAGTGCTCCTAGTCTAATGAACACTGAAGCTTTCTTT
TRBV9	TRBJ2-1	NA	NA	CASSASSVSYNEQFF	TGTGCCAGCAGTGCCTCTAGCGTCTCCTACAATGAGCAGTTCTTC
TRBV20-1	TRBJ2-3	many	TRBD2	CSPSLLAGRGDTQYF	TGCAGCCCCTCCCTTCTAGCGGGGAGAGGAGATACGCAGTATTTT
TRBV2	TRBJ1-2	many	NA	CASKTGGLNYGYTF	TGTGCCAGCAAGACAGGAGGACTTAACTATGGCTACACCTTC
TRBV6-6	TRBJ2-2	NA	NA	CASIPAGRGNTGELFF	TGTGCCAGCATCCCTGCTGGGCGAGGAAACACCGGGGAGCTGTTTTTT
TRBV19	TRBJ2-7	NA	NA	CASSPGWYEQYF	TGTGCCAGTAGTCCAGGGTGGTACGAGCAGTACTTC
TRBV6-5	TRBJ2-7	NA	NA	CASSLATKDEQYF	TGTGCCAGCAGCCTAGCAACGAAGGACGAGCAGTACTTC
TRBV25-1	TRBJ2-5	many	NA	CASSEFKWGYQETQYF	TGTGCCAGCAGTGAATTCAAGTGGGGATACCAAGAGACCCAGTACTTC
TRBV4-2	TRBJ1-2	many	NA	CASSQGPLGNYGYTF	TGTGCCAGCAGCCAGGGTCCTCTGGGGAACTATGGCTACACCTTC
TRBV27	TRBJ1-1	few	NA	CASRTGRRGITEAFF	TGTGCCAGCAGAACGGGACGCCGGGGGATCACTGAAGCTTTCTTT
TRBV6-2/TRBV6-3	TRBJ2-7	NA	TRBD1	CASSYDRAAYEQYF	TGTGCCAGCAGTTACGACAGGGCCGCCTACGAGCAGTACTTC
TRBV12-5	TRBJ2-5	many	NA	CASGLGQSQETQYF	TGTGCTAGTGGTTTGGGGCAGAGCCAAGAGACCCAGTACTTC
TRBV29-1	TRBJ2-3	many	NA	CSVGTDTQYF	TGCAGCGTTGGGACAGATACGCAGTATTTT
TRBV7-3	TRBJ2-7	many	NA	CASSLSRDYEQYF	TGTGCCAGCAGCTTAAGCAGGGACTACGAGCAGTACTTC
TRBV28	TRBJ2-5	few	NA	CASSAGAPTQYF	TGTGCCAGCAGTGCAGGGGCCCCCACCCAGTACTTC
TRBV9	TRBJ2-7	many	NA	CASSVADGSKSYEQYF	TGTGCCAGCAGCGTAGCTGACGGTTCGAAATCCTACGAGCAGTACTTC
TRBV7-9	TRBJ2-1	few	NA	CASSLRGGKNEQFF	TGTGCCAGCAGCCTCCGAGGGGGGAAGAATGAGCAGTTCTTC
TRBV5-1	TRBJ2-3	NA	TRBD1	CASSHGTGSYTDTQYF	TGCGCCAGCAGCCACGGGACAGGGTCTTACACAGATACGCAGTATTTT
TRBV24-1	TRBJ2-2	many	TRBD2	CATKGRVAGELFF	TGTGCCACCAAAGGGAGGGTAGCCGGGGAGCTGTTTTTT
TRBV5-1	TRBJ2-7	NA	TRBD2	CASSLGHGTSGTDEQYF	TGCGCCAGCAGCTTGGGCCATGGGACTAGTGGTACCGACGAGCAGTACTTC
TRBV29-1	TRBJ1-1	many	NA	CSVDQTPGGTSEAFF	TGCAGCGTTGACCAGACCCCCGGAGGAACGAGCGAAGCTTTCTTT
TRBV5-6	TRBJ2-3	once	NA	CASSLGPGSTDTQYF	TGTGCCAGCAGCTTGGGACCAGGAAGCACAGATACGCAGTATTTT
TRBV6-5	TRBJ2-3	many	TRBD1	CASSRTGGAGTDTQYF	TGTGCCAGCAGCCGAACAGGGGGCGCCGGCACAGATACGCAGTATTTT
TRBV9	TRBJ1-6	many	NA	CASSVGTEGSPLHF	TGTGCCAGCAGCGTAGGAACTGAAGGGTCACCCCTCCACTTT
TRBV5-4	TRBJ2-7	many	TRBD2	CASSLDDSGRPTEQYF	TGTGCCAGCAGCTTGGATGATAGCGGGAGACCCACCGAGCAGTACTTC
TRBV4-2	TRBJ2-5	many	NA	CASSQDPQETQYF	TGTGCCAGCAGCCAAGACCCCCAAGAGACCCAGTACTTC
TRBV11-2	TRBJ2-3	many	NA	CASSLDPTSTDTQYF	TGTGCCAGCAGCTTAGATCCGACTAGCACAGATACGCAGTATTTT
TRBV3-1	TRBJ2-5	many	TRBD2	CASSQDPLREDPQETQYF	TGTGCCAGCAGCCAAGATCCCTTGCGGGAGGACCCCCAAGAGACCCAGTACTTC
TRBV7-9	TRBJ2-7	NA	TRBD2	CASSLAAGLATYEQYF	TGTGCCAGCAGCTTAGCAGCGGGACTAGCGACCTACGAGCAGTACTTC
TRBV7-6	TRBJ2-2	many	NA	CASSLGSGRTGELFF	TGTGCCAGCAGCTTAGGGTCCGGCCGCACCGGGGAGCTGTTTTTT
TRBV12-3/TRBV12-4	TRBJ1-2	many	NA	CASSLSRWVSTF	TGTGCCAGCAGTTTATCTCGCTGGGTTAGCACCTTC
TRBV6-6	TRBJ2-3	many	TRBD2	CASRRAGATDTQYF	TGTGCCAGCCGCCGGGCGGGAGCAACAGATACGCAGTATTTT
TRBV18	TRBJ2-7	few	TRBD2	CASSLSKGGDEQYF	TGTGCCAGCTCTCTTTCTAAGGGAGGGGACGAGCAGTACTTC
TRBV28	TRBJ2-1	NA	NA	CASGRVEQFF	TGTGCCAGCGGGCGAGTTGAGCAGTTCTTC
TRBV6-6	TRBJ1-1	many	NA	CASSPAWDMNTEAFF	TGTGCCAGCAGTCCAGCCTGGGACATGAACACTGAAGCTTTCTTT
TRBV6-2/TRBV6-3	TRBJ2-7	many	NA	CASSYSTVGGREYF	TGTGCCAGCAGTTACTCGACGGTAGGGGGACGGGAGTACTTC
TRBV7-8	TRBJ1-5	NA	TRBD1	CASSLGTGENQPQHF	TGTGCCAGCAGCTTAGGGACAGGGGAAAACCAGCCCCAGCATTTT
TRBV7-3	TRBJ2-1	many	TRBD2	CASSRLGSGRASYNEQFF	TGTGCCAGCAGCCGCTTGGGTAGCGGGAGAGCGTCCTACAATGAGCAGTTCTTC
TRBV6-6	TRBJ2-7	NA	TRBD2	CASSHGTSGRASYEQYF	TGTGCCAGCAGTCACGGGACTAGCGGGAGGGCGTCGTACGAGCAGTACTTC
TRBV7-2	TRBJ2-5	many	TRBD2	CASSLVASGQETQYF	TGTGCCAGCAGCTTAGTTGCTAGCGGGCAAGAGACCCAGTACTTC
TRBV11-2	TRBJ2-7	many	TRBD2	CASSLERASGGEQYF	TGTGCCAGCAGCCTAGAAAGGGCTAGCGGGGGCGAGCAGTACTTC
TRBV12-5	TRBJ2-1	many	NA	CASGPGRTYNEQFF	TGTGCTAGTGGGCCAGGGCGGACCTACAATGAGCAGTTCTTC
TRBV28	TRBJ2-7	NA	TRBD2	CASSTASGRSYEQYF	TGTGCCAGCAGCACAGCTAGCGGGAGGTCCTACGAGCAGTACTTC
TRBV5-1	TRBJ2-1	many	NA	CASSLVNFAYNEQFF	TGCGCCAGCAGCTTGGTGAATTTTGCCTACAATGAGCAGTTCTTC
TRBV7-2	TRBJ1-4	NA	NA	CASSLVLGEKLFF	TGTGCCAGCAGCTTAGTACTGGGGGAAAAACTGTTTTTT
TRBV6-1	TRBJ1-5	many	NA	CASSEEVARNQPQHF	TGTGCCAGCAGTGAAGAGGTGGCGCGCAATCAGCCCCAGCATTTT
TRBV6-2/TRBV6-3	TRBJ2-3	many	NA	CASSSPYDSGTDTQYF	TGTGCCAGCAGTTCCCCCTACGACAGCGGCACAGATACGCAGTATTTT
TRBV12-3/TRBV12-4	TRBJ2-1	NA	TRBD1	CASTPDRDSYNEQFF	TGTGCCAGCACCCCGGACAGGGACTCCTACAATGAGCAGTTCTTC
TRBV19	TRBJ2-1	many	TRBD2	CASTGGASGMYNEQFF	TGTGCCAGTACTGGAGGGGCTAGCGGGATGTACAATGAGCAGTTCTTC
TRBV27	TRBJ1-6	many	NA	CASSLSARIGNSPLHF	TGTGCCAGCAGTTTATCCGCCCGCATAGGGAATTCACCCCTCCACTTT
TRBV5-5	TRBJ1-2	many	NA	CASSENPLNFYYGYTF	TGTGCCAGCAGCGAGAATCCTCTAAATTTCTACTATGGCTACACCTTC
TRBV20-1	TRBJ2-1	many	NA	CSARGGLSEARSYNEQFF	TGCAGTGCTAGGGGGGGACTTTCGGAGGCCCGCTCCTACAATGAGCAGTTCTTC
TRBV28	TRBJ2-7	NA	NA	CASSPWDAASYEQYF	TGTGCCAGCAGCCCCTGGGACGCTGCCTCCTACGAGCAGTACTTC